This T cell receptor (beta chain) was recovered during a study of T cell repertoires in cytomegalovirus infection (dated 2019 in TCRdb). In the study overall: The HLA type of each donor mattered for the analysis, because public TCR beta signatures pointed to carriage of CMV infection along with the matching HLA type. Here is what the overall study found, with its caveats: The ex vivo response was dominated by HLA-C-restricted CMV-specific TCR beta clonotypes, which also provided the single most frequent clonotype in two of eight donors. Carriers of CMV infection plus the relevant HLA type were discriminated by the cumulative frequency of public TCR beta family members in the study cohort and in an independent roughly 400-donor cohort.

The table lists this clonotype with a count of one. Its antigen is unknown. Per-base qualities were not stored, and no clone one base away is much larger. One read provides weak support. V and J are trimmed by 5 bases and 7 bases, and the gene matches miss 14 bases of the junction. From the cysteine through the phenylalanine, the CDR3 covers 17 amino acids. Just CDR3 DNA is preserved here, 51 bases in frame from base 1. CDR1 is given as SEHNR and CDR2 as FQNEAQ, both from the germline V gene (reference sequence). TCRdb names Illumina HiSeq 1500 as the instrument used. Using fastp at Q25 and MiXCR, TCRdb reprocessed the public reads and kept productive beta chains. Rows with one shared CDR3 protein collapse into an entry with the most common genes and DNA. Across this sample there are some 600,000 distinct CDR3 sequences, with roughly 24% seen only once. The ten top clones hold roughly 8% of the sample.

The V and J genes are TRBV7-9 and TRBJ2-3; the central 11 bases match TRBD2. The sequencing input was CD8+ T cells from PBMCs. This sequence originates from a human donor in good health (CMV status not recorded). Some clones in this sample may be carry-over from other donors' samples. Here is the DNA: TGTGCCAGCAGCGAAGAAGGGACTAGCGGATTTGGAAATACGCAGTATTTT. Translated, this is CASSEEGTSGFGNTQYF.